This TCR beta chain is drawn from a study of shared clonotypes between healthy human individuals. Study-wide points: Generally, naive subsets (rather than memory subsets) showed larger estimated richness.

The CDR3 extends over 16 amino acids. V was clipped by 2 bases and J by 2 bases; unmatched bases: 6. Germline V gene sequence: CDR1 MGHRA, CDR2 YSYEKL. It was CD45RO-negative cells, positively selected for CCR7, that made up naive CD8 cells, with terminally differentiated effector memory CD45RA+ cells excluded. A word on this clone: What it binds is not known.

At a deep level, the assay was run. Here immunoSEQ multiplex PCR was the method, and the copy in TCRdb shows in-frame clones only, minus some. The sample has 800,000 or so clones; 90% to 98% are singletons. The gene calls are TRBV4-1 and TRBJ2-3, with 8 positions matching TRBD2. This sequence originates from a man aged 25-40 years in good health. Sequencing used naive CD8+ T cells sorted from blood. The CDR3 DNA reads TGCGCCAGCAGCCAACTACGGGGGGGCGTCACAGATACGCAGTATTTT. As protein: CASSQLRGGVTDTQYF.